These 10 T cell receptor beta chains share one sample of origin, sequenced in a study of blood T cells in healthy people across ages (dated by TCRdb to between 2015 and 2017). The library was built by means of 5' RACE. Reads for this sample came from an Illumina HiSeq 2500. A second PCR of roughly 6 to 11 cycles was run with a J-beta primer mix and a sample-barcoded 5' primer. Clones were called with MiXCR by TCRdb after fastp trimmed the public reads at Q25, and only in-frame beta chains were retained. Entries that share a CDR3 protein sequence are merged under the most common genes and DNA. For this sample the table gives roughly 2 million distinct CDR3 sequences, of which about 50% were detected only once. Less than 2.5% of the sample goes to the ten largest clones. Sequenced sample: blood. The source of these receptors is a woman aged 40 to 50 in good health.

The chain carries TRBV6-5 and TRBJ2-5; 9 bases are shared with TRBD2. This CDR3 contains 13 residues. The germline V gene encodes CDR1 MNHEY and CDR2 SVGAGI. Trimming removed 2 bases from V and 11 bases from J; junction bases left unmatched: 6. CDR3 sequence (DNA): TGTGCCAGCAGTTACCGGACTAGCGATGAGCAGTACTTC. The encoded protein is CASSYRTSDEQYF.

CDR3 loop: CASKGFSAYEQFF. In DNA, the CDR3 is TGTGCCAGCAAGGGGTTCAGTGCTTATGAGCAGTTCTTC. The chain uses TRBV13 and TRBJ2-1; D possibly corresponds to TRBD1 (5 bases). V lost 7 bases to trimming and J lost 8 bases, with 15 bases between them. The CDR3 is 13 amino acids. Per the germline V gene, CDR1 is PRHDT and CDR2 is FYEKMQ (reference sequence).

The genes are TRBV5-1 and TRBJ2-7; unclear D gene. V lost 0 bases to trimming and J lost 5 bases, with 12 bases between them. The germline V gene has CDR1 SGHRS and CDR2 YFSETQ. The CDR3 has 14 residues. CDR3: CASSLVRVNDEQYF. The CDR3 nucleotides are TGCGCCAGCAGCTTGGTCCGGGTTAACGACGAGCAGTACTTC.

The chain uses TRBV6-5 and TRBJ2-3; D perhaps matches TRBD1 (5 bases). Trimming pared 0 bases from V and 2 bases from J, leaving 15 bases between. CDR1 and CDR2 (germline): MNHEY, SVGAGI. The CDR3 spans 17 residues. As DNA, the CDR3 is TGTGCCAGCAGTTACTCCGTTGGGGCTTCCGCCACAGATACGCAGTATTTT. Translating it yields CASSYSVGASATDTQYF.

This sequence joins TRBV14 and TRBJ1-6, with unresolved D. The CDR3 runs 16 residues. CDR1 SGHDN and CDR2 FVKESK come from the germline V gene. V was pared by 3 bases and J by 10 bases, with 19 bases between. Written as DNA, the CDR3 is TGTGCCAGCAGCCAGCTCCCCGGGAGTTCATTCTCACCCCTCCACTTT. Amino acid sequence: CASSQLPGSSFSPLHF. Filled out from reference TRBV14 and TRBJ1-6, the complete variable domain reads EAGVTQFPSHSVIEKGQTVTLRCDPISGHDNLYWYRRVMGKEIKFLLHFVKESKQDESGMPNNRFLAERTGGTYSTLKVQPAELEDSGVYFCASSQLPGSSFSPLHFGNGTRLTVT.

The chain employs TRBV7-9 and TRBJ2-5; D may be TRBD1 or TRBD2 (5 bases each). Per the germline V gene, CDR1 is SEHNR and CDR2 is FQNEAQ (reference sequence). The CDR3 is made up of 17 amino acids. V lost 2 bases, J lost 0 bases, and 16 bases lay in between. The CDR3 is CASSLTGAGTHQETQYF. In DNA form, the CDR3 reads TGTGCCAGCAGCTTAACTGGGGCCGGGACCCACCAAGAGACCCAGTACTTC.

The chain combines TRBV9 with TRBJ1-2, with D unresolved. The germline V gene has CDR1 SGDLS and CDR2 YYNGEE. The CDR3 spans 12 residues. Trimming cost V 4 bases and J 8 bases, with 12 bases left between them. DNA of the CDR3: TGTGCCAGCAGCTCCCCTAGTGGAGGCTACACCTTC. This translates into CASSSPSGGYTF.

This clonotype has just one count. The chain carries TRBV20-1 and TRBJ1-2; TRBD1 agrees at 9 bases. Germline CDR1 reads DFQATT; CDR2 reads SNEGSKA (reference sequence). The CDR3 length is 15 residues. After removal of 2 bases from V and 5 bases from J, the junction contained 9 bases not matched to a gene. The CDR3 nucleotides are TGCAGTGCTAGAAACACTCCGGGACAGGGTTATGGCTACACCTTC. Translation: CSARNTPGQGYGYTF.

V usage is TRBV28 and J usage is TRBJ1-6; a weak D match, TRBD1 (6 bases). The CDR3 is made up of 15 amino acids. The germline V gene encodes CDR1 MDHEN and CDR2 SYDVKM. V shed 5 bases and J shed 9 bases, with 17 bases lying between them. CDR3 protein: CASSRRTEGSSPLHF. The CDR3 DNA reads TGTGCCAGCAGTCGTCGGACAGAGGGTAGTTCACCCCTCCACTTT.

This clonotype was detected a few times. V gene TRBV27 combines with J gene TRBJ2-1; tentatively, D is TRBD1 or TRBD2 (5 bases each). Trimming shortened V by 0 bases and J by 2 bases, and 8 bases separated the two germline ends. Germline assignment: CDR1 MNHEY and CDR2 SMNVEV (reference sequence). The CDR3 covers 15 residues. The CDR3 sequence is CASSLSRGPYNEQFF. The CDR3 DNA sequence: TGTGCCAGCAGTTTATCGAGGGGACCCTACAATGAGCAGTTCTTC.